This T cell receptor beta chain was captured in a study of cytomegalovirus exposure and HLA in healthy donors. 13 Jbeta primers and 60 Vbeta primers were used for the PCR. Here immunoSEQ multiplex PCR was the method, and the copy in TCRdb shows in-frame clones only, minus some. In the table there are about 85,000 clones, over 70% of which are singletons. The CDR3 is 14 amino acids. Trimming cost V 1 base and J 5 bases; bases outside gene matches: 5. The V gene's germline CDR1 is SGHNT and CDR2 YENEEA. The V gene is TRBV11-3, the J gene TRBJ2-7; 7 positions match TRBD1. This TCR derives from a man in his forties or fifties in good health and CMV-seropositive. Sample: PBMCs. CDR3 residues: CASSLGQGSHEQYF. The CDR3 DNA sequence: TGTGCCAGCAGCTTAGGACAGGGTAGCCACGAGCAGTACTTC.